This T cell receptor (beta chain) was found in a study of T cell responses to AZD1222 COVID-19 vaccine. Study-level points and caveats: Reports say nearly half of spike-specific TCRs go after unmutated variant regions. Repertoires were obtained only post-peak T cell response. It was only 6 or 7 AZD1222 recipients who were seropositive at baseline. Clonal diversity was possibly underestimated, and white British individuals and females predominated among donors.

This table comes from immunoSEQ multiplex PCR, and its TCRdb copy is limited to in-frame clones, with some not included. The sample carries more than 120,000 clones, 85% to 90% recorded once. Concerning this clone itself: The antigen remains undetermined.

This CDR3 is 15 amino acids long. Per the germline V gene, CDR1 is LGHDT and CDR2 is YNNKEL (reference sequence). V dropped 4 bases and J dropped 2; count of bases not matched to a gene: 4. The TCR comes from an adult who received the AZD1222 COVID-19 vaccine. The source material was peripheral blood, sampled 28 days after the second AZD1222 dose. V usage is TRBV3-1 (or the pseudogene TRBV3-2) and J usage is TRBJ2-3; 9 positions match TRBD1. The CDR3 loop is CASSPRDRDTDTQYF. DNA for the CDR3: TGTGCCAGCAGCCCCCGGGACAGGGACACAGATACGCAGTATTTT.